The 32 T cell receptor beta chains below were found in one sample sequenced in a study of shared clonotypes between healthy human individuals. Libraries were prepared by immunoSEQ multiplex PCR; TCRdb keeps only in-frame clonotypes and omits some of them. The sample holds over a million clones, around 97% seen once. The sequenced material came from naive CD4+ T cells sorted from blood. The sample's subset: CD45RA+ positively selected. These receptors were taken from a man between 25 and 39 years old in good health.

The chain is built from TRBV5-4 and TRBJ1-4; D not resolved. CDR1 and CDR2 from the germline V gene are SGHNT and YYREEE (reference sequence). V was clipped by 0 bases and J by 8 bases, with 8 bases between them. The CDR3 contains 13 residues. CDR3 amino acids: CASSLDALEKLFF. CDR3 coding DNA: TGTGCCAGCAGCTTGGATGCCCTGGAAAAACTGTTTTTT.

The chain uses TRBV7-2 and TRBJ2-2; 12 positions match TRBD1. Looked up from germline, CDR1 is SGHTA and CDR2 is FQGNSA. With 7 bases clipped from V and 6 bases from J, the junction kept 6 bases outside the gene matches. The CDR3 contains 15 residues. CDR3 nucleotide sequence: TGTGCCAGCAACCTGGGACAGGGGGCCGCCGGGGAGCTGTTTTTT. Translation: CASNLGQGAAGELFF.

CDR3 bases: TGTGCCAGCAGCTCGGGACTAGCGGGAGGGCCTGAGACCCAGTACTTC. This sequence encodes CASSSGLAGGPETQYF. The chain carries TRBV7-8 and TRBJ2-5, with TRBD2 identical over 16 bases. Trimming cost V 4 bases and J 5 bases; bases outside gene matches: 4. CDR3 length equals 16 residues. CDR1 and CDR2 from the germline V gene are SGHVS and FQNEAQ. The whole variable domain, filled in from reference TRBV7-8 and TRBJ2-5, reads GAGVSQSPRYKVAKRGQDVALRCDPISGHVSLFWYQQALGQGPEFLTYFQNEAQLDKSGLPSDRFFAERPEGSVSTLKIQRTQQEDSAVYLCASSSGLAGGPETQYFGPGTRLLVL.

The chain links TRBV29-1 to TRBJ2-5, with TRBD1 as a possible D gene (6 bases). CDR1 and CDR2 (germline): SQVTM, ANQGSEA. With 5 bases removed from V and 1 base from J, the gap between germline ends came to 20 bases. This CDR3 has 16 residues. The CDR3 region is CSVSLLLRTAQETQYF. CDR3 DNA sequence: TGCAGCGTTTCACTCCTCTTAAGGACAGCCCAAGAGACCCAGTACTTC. Full variable domain (rest looked up from reference TRBV29-1 and TRBJ2-5): SAVISQKPSRDICQRGTSLTIQCQVDSQVTMMFWYRQQPGQSLTLIATANQGSEATYESGFVIDKFPISRPNLTFSTLTVSNMSPEDSSIYLCSVSLLLRTAQETQYFGPGTRLLVL.

The rearrangement uses TRBV5-4 and TRBJ2-5, with D tentatively TRBD1 or TRBD2 (5 bases each). V lost 4 bases to trimming and J lost 4 bases, with 14 bases between them. Germline CDR1 reads SGHNT; CDR2 reads YYREEE (reference sequence). The CDR3 consists of 14 residues. CDR3 region: CASSEGRPRETQYF. CDR3 coding DNA: TGTGCCAGCAGCGAGGGACGGCCTAGAGAGACCCAGTACTTC.

Points on this clone: Distinct nucleotide sequences in the sample also encode this CDR3. The CDR3 sequence is CASSVDEGSSYNEQFF. The DNA for the CDR3 is TGTGCCAGCAGCGTAGATGAGGGGAGCTCCTACAATGAGCAGTTCTTC. V is TRBV9 and J is TRBJ2-1, with D perhaps being TRBD1 or TRBD2 (5 bases each). V was trimmed by 0 bases and J by 0 bases, leaving 10 bases between them. Germline V gene data show CDR1 as SGDLS and CDR2 as YYNGEE. CDR3 length: 16 amino acids.

For this clone: The same CDR3 arises from other DNA sequences in this sample as well. This chain connects TRBV18 to TRBJ2-3; D gene ambiguous. The ends were cut back, 4 bases at V and 0 bases at J, with 5 bases in the middle. The germline V gene has CDR1 KGHSH and CDR2 LQKENI. The CDR3 is 13 residues long. The CDR3, as DNA: TGTGCCAGCTCACACACTAGCACAGATACGCAGTATTTT. The encoded protein is CASSHTSTDTQYF.

Comments on this clone: Germline and junction disagree at one end, which may indicate a read error. This chain joins TRBV30 and TRBJ2-3; 9 bases fit TRBD2. The CDR3 is 14 residues long. CDR1 GTSNPN and CDR2 SVGIG come from the germline V gene (reference sequence). CDR3 coding DNA: TGTGCCTGGACCCTAGTTAGCGGGAGAAGTTCGTGGTCTTTT. Translation gives CAWTLVSGRSSWSF.

The chain joins TRBV5-1 to TRBJ2-2, with 9 bases aligning to TRBD1. CDR1 is SGHRS and CDR2 is YFSETQ in the germline V gene. CDR3 length: 13 amino acids. Trimming cost V 3 bases and J 6 bases; bases outside gene matches: 0. CDR3 sequence: CASSWDRAGELFF. The CDR3 DNA reads as TGCGCCAGCAGCTGGGACAGGGCCGGGGAGCTGTTTTTT.

In nucleotides, the CDR3 is TGCAGCGTTGGGCGGGACCAAGAGACCCAGTACTTC. It is translated as CSVGRDQETQYF. The chain has TRBV29-1 and TRBJ2-5, with a tentative D call TRBD2 (5 bases). Germline CDR1 reads SQVTM; CDR2 reads ANQGSEA. Trimming left V 4 bases short and J 0 bases short, with 6 bases between. This CDR3 is built from 12 residues.

V is TRBV15 and J is TRBJ2-6, with 8 bases that match TRBD2. CDR3 length: 17 residues. Trimming cost V 5 bases and J 0 bases; bases outside gene matches: 6. Germline values: CDR1 LNHNV, CDR2 YYDKDF (reference sequence). The CDR3 loop reads CATSDTRGGSGANVLTF. The CDR3 region has the DNA TGTGCCACCAGCGATACCCGGGGGGGCTCTGGGGCCAACGTCCTGACTTTC. Variable domain in full (rest from reference TRBV15 and TRBJ2-6): DAMVIQNPRYQVTQFGKPVTLSCSQTLNHNVMYWYQQKSSQAPKLLFHYYDKDFNNEADTPDNFQSRRPNTSFCFLDIRSPGLGDTAMYLCATSDTRGGSGANVLTFGAGSRLTVL.

V usage is TRBV7-9 and J usage is TRBJ1-3; TRBD1 is a possible D gene (5 bases). V was shortened by 5 bases and J by 0 bases, with 14 bases between the two germline ends. Germline CDR1 and CDR2: SEHNR and FQNEAQ (reference sequence). This CDR3 has 16 amino acids. The chain's CDR3 is CASSPGTVLSGNTIYF. CDR3 in DNA: TGTGCCAGCAGCCCCGGGACTGTTCTCTCTGGAAACACCATATATTTT.

V usage is TRBV7-2 and J usage is TRBJ1-4, with 11 nucleotides matching TRBD1. The CDR3 has 14 amino acids. V trimming: 5 bases; J trimming: 5 bases; junction bases outside the gene matches: 1. Germline CDR1 and CDR2: SGHTA and FQGNSA. The CDR3 nucleotides read TGTGCCAGCAGCCGGGACAGGGGGAATGAAAAACTGTTTTTT. Translated, it gives CASSRDRGNEKLFF.

The genes are TRBV28 and TRBJ1-1; D remains ambiguous. The CDR3 loop spans 12 amino acids. The germline CDR1 and CDR2 sequences are MDHEN and SYDVKM. Trimming shortened V by 6 bases and J by 5 bases, and 10 bases separated the two germline ends. CDR3 sequence reads: CASSYRRTEAFF. The CDR3 DNA reads as TGTGCCAGCAGCTACCGGAGGACTGAAGCTTTCTTT.

Written as DNA, the CDR3 is TGTGCCAGCAGTTCCTCCGGGGGGTTGTACCAGCCCCAGCATTTT. Translated: CASSSSGGLYQPQHF. The V call is TRBV28, the J call TRBJ1-5; the D gene is possibly TRBD1 (5 bases). CDR3 length: 15 amino acids. Germline V lookup: CDR1 MDHEN, CDR2 SYDVKM. Trimming pared 4 bases from V and 7 bases from J, leaving 17 bases between.

The chain uses TRBV28 and TRBJ1-2; D remains unclear. Germline V lookup: CDR1 MDHEN, CDR2 SYDVKM. The CDR3 is 11 residues long. V was pared by 4 bases and J by 8 bases, with 8 bases between. For the CDR3, the DNA is TGTGCCAGCAGTTGGTTTGAAGGCTACACCTTC. Translation: CASSWFEGYTF.

The V call is TRBV5-4, the J call TRBJ2-1; 11 bases map to TRBD1. V shed 5 bases, J shed 1 base, and the junction held 5 bases outside the gene matches. Germline V gives CDR1 SGHNT, CDR2 YYREEE (reference sequence). The length of the CDR3 is 16 residues. The CDR3 DNA reads TGTGCCAGCAGACGGACAGGGGGCAGTTCCTACAATGAGCAGTTCTTC. This encodes CASRRTGGSSYNEQFF.

Comment on this clone: Other DNA sequences in the same sample also yield this CDR3. V usage is TRBV5-1 and J usage is TRBJ2-3; no clear D gene. The CDR3 contains 12 residues. Per germline, CDR1 SGHRS and CDR2 YFSETQ. Trimming took off 2 bases at V and 6 bases at J, with 7 bases between the two ends. The DNA for the CDR3 is TGCGCCAGCAGCTTCTCGTTGGATACGCAGTATTTT. Its protein product is CASSFSLDTQYF.

This chain links TRBV5-4 with TRBJ2-7; tentatively, D is TRBD1 or TRBD2 (5 bases each). This CDR3 comprises 13 residues. Germline V lookup: CDR1 SGHNT, CDR2 YYREEE (reference sequence). The V end lost 0 bases, the J end lost 2 bases, and 6 bases lay between the germline ends. CDR3 in DNA: TGTGCCAGCAGCTTGGTGGGACCCTACGAGCAGTACTTC. Encoded protein: CASSLVGPYEQYF.

The chain joins TRBV10-3 to TRBJ2-7, with 7 positions matching TRBD1. After removal of 7 bases from V and 2 bases from J, the junction contained 8 bases not matched to a gene. Per germline, CDR1 ENHRY and CDR2 SYGVKD. The CDR3 totals 14 residues. CDR3 nucleotides: TGTGCCATCACCCTGACAGGGTCCCCCTACGAGCAGTACTTC. This encodes CAITLTGSPYEQYF.

The chain uses TRBV6-1 and TRBJ1-4; no clear D. This CDR3 has 12 residues. The V gene lost 6 bases and the J gene lost 3 bases, with 5 bases spanning the gap. Germline-derived CDR1 and CDR2 are MNHNS and SASEGT. CDR3 nucleotide sequence: TGTGCCAGCAGAGGATCTAATGAAAAACTGTTTTTT. It codes for CASRGSNEKLFF.

The chain uses TRBV5-1 and TRBJ2-7, with 12 positions matching TRBD1. CDR1 and CDR2 (germline): SGHRS, YFSETQ. V trimming: 0 bases; J trimming: 7 bases; junction bases outside the gene matches: 11. CDR3 size: 17 residues. The CDR3 DNA is TGCGCCAGCAGCTTGGCCCTAAAGGGACAGGGGGCACGGGAGCAGTACTTC. Translation: CASSLALKGQGAREQYF.

As to this clone: Distinct nucleotide sequences in the sample also encode this CDR3. The chain recombines TRBV6-6 with TRBJ2-7, with D perhaps matching TRBD1 or TRBD2 (5 bases each). This CDR3 has 13 residues. Trimming stripped 5 bases from V and 2 bases from J, with 10 bases between. Germline V CDR1 and CDR2: MNHNY, SVGAGI (reference sequence). CDR3 bases: TGTGCCAGCAGTCGGGACGGCGCCTACGAGCAGTACTTC. This sequence encodes CASSRDGAYEQYF.

The chain couples TRBV9 to TRBJ2-1; 13 nucleotides agree with TRBD2. After removal of 2 bases from V and 4 bases from J, the junction contained 12 bases not matched to a gene. Germline assignment: CDR1 SGDLS and CDR2 YYNGEE. This CDR3 has 19 amino acids. CDR3 protein: CASSVRIGTSGATYNEQFF. In nucleotides, the CDR3 is TGTGCCAGCAGCGTTAGGATCGGGACTAGCGGGGCTACGTACAATGAGCAGTTCTTC.

The chain recombines TRBV13 with TRBJ2-7, with 7 bases matching TRBD2. This CDR3 region has 15 residues. The junction had 9 bases not matched to a gene; V was cut back by 5 bases and J by 2 bases. Germline V CDR1 and CDR2: PRHDT, FYEKMQ (reference sequence). CDR3 loop: CASSRQGLGPYEQYF. CDR3 coding DNA: TGTGCCAGCAGCCGGCAAGGACTAGGCCCCTACGAGCAGTACTTC.

V is TRBV5-6 and J is TRBJ1-5; D not resolved. Germline loops: CDR1 SGHDT, CDR2 YYEEEE. V gave up 0 bases and J gave up 2 bases, with 6 bases separating them. This CDR3 comprises 14 residues. The DNA of the CDR3 is TGTGCCAGCAGCTTGGTTTCCGGCAATCAGCCCCAGCATTTT. Its protein product is CASSLVSGNQPQHF.

This chain joins TRBV5-1 and TRBJ1-4; TRBD1 matches at 7 bases. CDR1 is SGHRS and CDR2 is YFSETQ in the germline V gene. CDR3 length: 14 amino acids. The junction had 6 bases not matched to a gene; V was cut back by 3 bases and J by 7 bases. The CDR3 spells CASSSTGLVEKLFF. CDR3 nucleotides: TGCGCCAGCAGCTCGACAGGGTTAGTTGAAAAACTGTTTTTT.

J is TRBJ1-2 and V is TRBV9, with D possibly matching TRBD1 (6 bases). This CDR3 is built from 14 residues. CDR1 and CDR2 (germline): SGDLS, YYNGEE. Trimming left V 4 bases short and J 0 bases short, with 10 bases between. For the CDR3, the DNA is TGTGCCAGCAGCAGGGACACAGCTAACTATGGCTACACCTTC. Its translation: CASSRDTANYGYTF.

This clone occurred a few times. The J gene is TRBJ1-1, the V gene TRBV10-2, with unresolved D. Germline loops: CDR1 WSHSY, CDR2 SAAADI. Between the trimmed V and J ends, which lost 9 bases and 0 bases, there was a span of 5 bases. The CDR3 is 11 amino acids. The CDR3 protein is CASRMNTEAFF. As DNA, the CDR3 is TGCGCCAGTCGGATGAACACTGAAGCTTTCTTT.

This chain uses TRBV5-1 with TRBJ1-3; TRBD1 might be the D (5 bases). This CDR3 has 16 amino acids. CDR1 is SGHRS and CDR2 is YFSETQ in the germline V gene. V was shortened by 4 bases and J by 7 bases, with 21 bases between the two germline ends. The CDR3 protein is CASSPTPGSGANTIYF. The CDR3 bases are TGCGCCAGCAGCCCCACACCGGGATCCGGGGCTAACACCATATATTTT. Combining the CDR3 with reference TRBV5-1 and TRBJ1-3 gives the whole variable domain KAGVTQTPRYLIKTRGQQVTLSCSPISGHRSVSWYQQTPGQGLQFLFEYFSETQRNKGNFPGRFSGRQFSNSRSEMNVSTLELGDSALYLCASSPTPGSGANTIYFGEGSWLTVV.

This clone was counted a single time. Other nucleotide sequences from this sample produce the same CDR3. The rearrangement uses TRBV2 and TRBJ2-7, with a weak D call TRBD1 (5 bases). The CDR3 sequence is 12 residues long. Deletions cut 6 bases from V and 4 bases from J, with 10 bases between. Germline CDR1 is SNHLY and CDR2 is FYNNEI. CDR3 residues: CASSAGQYEQYF. The CDR3 nucleotides read TGTGCCAGCAGCGCTGGACAATACGAGCAGTACTTC. Complete variable domain (other parts from reference TRBV2 and TRBJ2-7): EPEVTQTPSHQVTQMGQEVILRCVPISNHLYFYWYRQILGQKVEFLVSFYNNEISEKSEIFDDQFSVERPDGSNFTLKIRSTKLEDSAMYFCASSAGQYEQYFGPGTRLTVT.

This clone has just one count. This chain connects TRBV15 to TRBJ1-5; 8 nucleotides line up with TRBD1. This CDR3 spans 19 amino acids. Germline V gene data show CDR1 as LNHNV and CDR2 as YYDKDF (reference sequence). V was pared by 1 base and J by 3 bases, with 14 bases of the junction left unmatched. The CDR3: CATSRGTGFGNDPNQPQHF. The CDR3 bases are TGTGCCACCAGCAGAGGGACAGGGTTTGGAAACGACCCCAATCAGCCCCAGCATTTT.